The rows below give T cell receptor beta chains drawn from one sample of a study of neoadjuvant anti-PD-1 for oral cavity cancer. Libraries were prepared by immunoSEQ multiplex PCR; TCRdb keeps only in-frame clonotypes and omits some of them. The repertoire has 37,000 or so clones, around 38% of them found once; the top ten carry around 16%. The sequenced sample was tumor tissue, obtained after nivolumab (anti-PD-1) treatment. Receptor source: a person aged 40-85 years with oral cavity squamous cell carcinoma. Both conserved end residues are part of each CDR3. A D gene is named only where the DNA matches it firmly. The size of a clone is reported for some rows only, either as once, few or many, or as a class for expanded clones.

cdr3_nt | cdr3_aa | j_call | clone_size | d_call | v_call
TGTGCCAGCAGCTTACGGACTAGCGGGGGGTTGGAGACCCAGTACTTC | CASSLRTSGGLETQYF | TRBJ2-5 | . | TRBD2 | TRBV13
TGTGCCAGCTCACCGGACGCGAACACTGAAGCTTTCTTT | CASSPDANTEAFF | TRBJ1-1 | . | . | TRBV18
TGTGCCTGGAGTTCTCGTCGCGGGAGCCCCTACGAGCAGTACTTC | CAWSSRRGSPYEQYF | TRBJ2-7 | . | TRBD2 | TRBV30
TGTGCCTGGAGTTTTGGGCAGGCTACGAGGATGGCGTACTTC | CAWSFGQATRMAYF | TRBJ2-7 | . | . | TRBV30
TGCGCCAGCAGCCTCGTAGGGGGAGCAGATGGCTACACCTTC | CASSLVGGADGYTF | TRBJ1-2 | few | . | TRBV4-1
TGTGCCAGCAGTCCGGGACAGGAATATGGCTACACCTTC | CASSPGQEYGYTF | TRBJ1-2 | . | TRBD1 | TRBV25-1
TGTGCCAGCTCACCAGGGACAGTCAATCAGCCCCAGCATTTT | CASSPGTVNQPQHF | TRBJ1-5 | medium-sized | TRBD1 | TRBV18
TGTGCCAGCAGCTTCCAGCAAGAGACCCAGTACTTC | CASSFQQETQYF | TRBJ2-5 | . | . | TRBV5-6
TGTGCCAGCATCCGGACAGACACCGGGGAGCTGTTTTTT | CASIRTDTGELFF | TRBJ2-2 | . | . | TRBV6-5
TGCGCCAGCAGCTCCCAAGTAACTAATGAAAAACTGTTTTTT | CASSSQVTNEKLFF | TRBJ1-4 | few | . | TRBV5-1
TGTGCCAGCAGCTTAGGGACCCCTTACACCGGGGAGCTGTTTTTT | CASSLGTPYTGELFF | TRBJ2-2 | medium-sized | . | TRBV7-7
TGTGCCAGGGAGGGACAACCGAACACTGAAGCTTTCTTT | CAREGQPNTEAFF | TRBJ1-1 | . | . | TRBV6-4
TGTGCCAGCAGTATTTCCGGGACTAGCGGATCCTACGAGCAGTACTTC | CASSISGTSGSYEQYF | TRBJ2-7 | few | TRBD2 | TRBV28
TGTGCCATCAGTGAATGGAAGGGAAACTATGGCTACACCTTC | CAISEWKGNYGYTF | TRBJ1-2 | medium-sized | . | TRBV10-3
TGCAGCGCTGAAGGGCGCACAGATACGCAGTATTTT | CSAEGRTDTQYF | TRBJ2-3 | . | . | TRBV29-1
TGTGCCAGTAGTATTCGGGCGGGTTGGGAGCAGTTCTTC | CASSIRAGWEQFF | TRBJ2-1 | once | . | TRBV19
TGTGCCAGTAGTCCCTGGACAGTTAGCAATCAGCCCCAGCATTTT | CASSPWTVSNQPQHF | TRBJ1-5 | . | . | TRBV19
TGTGCCAGCAGCTGCGACAGGGACACCTACGAGCAGTACTTC | CASSCDRDTYEQYF | TRBJ2-7 | many | TRBD1 | TRBV13
TGTGCCAGCAGCCAAGCTGAGGGGGCGGGTACTGAAGCTTTCTTT | CASSQAEGAGTEAFF | TRBJ1-1 | . | TRBD1 | TRBV4-2
TGTGCCAGCAGTTACGAGGCATACACCTTC | CASSYEAYTF | TRBJ1-2 | . | . | TRBV6-6
TGTGCCAGCAGTGCCCCCAATGAAGAGACCCAGTACTTC | CASSAPNEETQYF | TRBJ2-5 | few | . | TRBV7-7
TGTGCCAGCAGTTTTCGAACAGGCCACTATGGCTACACCTTC | CASSFRTGHYGYTF | TRBJ1-2 | few | . | TRBV28
TGCGCCAGCAGCTTGTTCCGGTCTAGCGGGAATGAGCAGTTCTTC | CASSLFRSSGNEQFF | TRBJ2-1 | . | TRBD2 | TRBV5-1
TGTGCCAGCAGCGGGGGAGGGGACACTGAAGCTTTCTTT | CASSGGGDTEAFF | TRBJ1-1 | . | . | TRBV7-8
TGTGCCAGCAGCGTAGCGGGGGGCCCCTTAGATGAGCAGTTCTTC | CASSVAGGPLDEQFF | TRBJ2-1 | medium-sized | . | TRBV9
TGTGCCAGCAGTGACAGGGTCTTGTCCATGAACACTGAAGCTTTCTTT | CASSDRVLSMNTEAFF | TRBJ1-1 | few | TRBD1 | TRBV27
TGTGCCTGGAGTAGAGGGGGGGACACTGAAGCTTTCTTT | CAWSRGGDTEAFF | TRBJ1-1 | . | . | TRBV30
TGTGCCAGCTCACCGGCGGCAGCCTATGGCTACACCTTC | CASSPAAAYGYTF | TRBJ1-2 | . | . | TRBV18
TGTGCCAGCAGTGTCGGGACAAACTATGGCTACACCTTC | CASSVGTNYGYTF | TRBJ1-2 | many | . | TRBV6-1
TGCGCCAGCAGCCCAATTGGGGCGGGGAATGAGCAGTTCTTC | CASSPIGAGNEQFF | TRBJ2-1 | . | . | TRBV4-1
TGTGCCAGCAGCCAAGATCATGGAGAAAGTTTTGGCTACACCTTC | CASSQDHGESFGYTF | TRBJ1-2 | few | . | TRBV4-2
TGCAGTACCACAGGGGACTATGGCTACACCTTC | CSTTGDYGYTF | TRBJ1-2 | few | TRBD1 | TRBV20-1
TGTGCCAGCAGCTTCACTAGCGCCCAAGAGACCCAGTACTTC | CASSFTSAQETQYF | TRBJ2-5 | . | TRBD2 | TRBV7-6
TGTGCCAGCAGTATAGGACAGGGGGACTACGAGCAGTACTTC | CASSIGQGDYEQYF | TRBJ2-7 | many | TRBD1 | TRBV27
TGTGCCTGGAGTCAGAAAGGGGTAACAAACACTGAAGCTTTCTTT | CAWSQKGVTNTEAFF | TRBJ1-1 | few | . | TRBV30
TGCGCCAGCAGCCAAGATTCCAAGGGCGGGAACTATGGCTACACCTTC | CASSQDSKGGNYGYTF | TRBJ1-2 | . | . | TRBV4-1
TGCAGCGCGGGCGGCAGCTCAAACTATGGCTACACCTTC | CSAGGSSNYGYTF | TRBJ1-2 | . | . | TRBV29-1
TGTGCCAGCAGCGTAGGGCAGGGGAGTTTCTACGAGCAGTACTTC | CASSVGQGSFYEQYF | TRBJ2-7 | few | . | TRBV9
TGCAGCGTTGGGGCCAGGGACAGCGAGCAGTACTTC | CSVGARDSEQYF | TRBJ2-7 | . | TRBD1 | TRBV29-1
TGCAGCGTTAGGCGGACGGGTTCGGCGGACACTGAAGCTTTCTTT | CSVRRTGSADTEAFF | TRBJ1-1 | . | . | TRBV29-1
TGTGCCAGCAGCTTAGTGGTTGGGACAAACTATGGCTACACCTTC | CASSLVVGTNYGYTF | TRBJ1-2 | few | . | TRBV7-6
TGTGCCAGCAGCCCAGGGATGGCCACTAATCAGCCCCAGCATTTT | CASSPGMATNQPQHF | TRBJ1-5 | few | . | TRBV7-8
TGTGCCTATACCCGAACTCTGATGAACACTGAAGCTTTCTTT | CAYTRTLMNTEAFF | TRBJ1-1 | . | . | TRBV30
TGTGCCAGCAGTCAGGGGACCTACGAGCAGTACTTC | CASSQGTYEQYF | TRBJ2-7 | few | . | TRBV28